This T cell receptor beta chain was sequenced during a study of OX40 agonist ivuxolimab in advanced cancers. TCRdb keeps only in-frame clones here, not all; method: immunoSEQ multiplex PCR. The top ten clones hold about 20% of a sample with 15,000 to 20,000 clones, 70% to 90% of them seen once. CDR3 length: 18 residues. Germline V gene data show CDR1 as SNHLY and CDR2 as FYNNEI. With 4 bases clipped from V and 6 bases from J, the junction kept 18 bases outside the gene matches. This material consisted of CD4+ or CD8+ T cells sorted from blood, taken in a trial of the OX40 agonist ivuxolimab. The TCR was taken from an adult with an advanced solid tumor such as melanoma, head and neck, liver or kidney cancer. The rearrangement joins TRBV2 to TRBJ2-7, with 10 bases matching TRBD1. The CDR3 nucleotides are TGTGCCAGCAGTGGGGGGACAGGGGCCGCCTACATCCCCGGCGAGCAGTACTTC. It translates to CASSGGTGAAYIPGEQYF.